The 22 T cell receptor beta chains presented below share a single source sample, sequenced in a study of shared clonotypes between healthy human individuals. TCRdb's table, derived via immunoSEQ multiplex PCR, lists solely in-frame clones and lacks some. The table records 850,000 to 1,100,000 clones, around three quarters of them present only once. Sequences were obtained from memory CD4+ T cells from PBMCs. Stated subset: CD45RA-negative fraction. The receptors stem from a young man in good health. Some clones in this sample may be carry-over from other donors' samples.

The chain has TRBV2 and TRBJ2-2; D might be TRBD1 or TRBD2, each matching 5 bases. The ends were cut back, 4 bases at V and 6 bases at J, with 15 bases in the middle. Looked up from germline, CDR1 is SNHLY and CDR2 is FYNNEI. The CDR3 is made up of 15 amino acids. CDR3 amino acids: CASSGGRGVPGELFF. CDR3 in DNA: TGTGCCAGCAGTGGGGGACGGGGTGTCCCCGGGGAGCTGTTTTTT.

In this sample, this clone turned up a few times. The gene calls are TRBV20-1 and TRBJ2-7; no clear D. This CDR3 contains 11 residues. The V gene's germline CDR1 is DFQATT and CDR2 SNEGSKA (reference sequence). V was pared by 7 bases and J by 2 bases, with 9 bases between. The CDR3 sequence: CSVGPTYEQYF. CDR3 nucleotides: TGCAGTGTTGGACCTACCTACGAGCAGTACTTC.

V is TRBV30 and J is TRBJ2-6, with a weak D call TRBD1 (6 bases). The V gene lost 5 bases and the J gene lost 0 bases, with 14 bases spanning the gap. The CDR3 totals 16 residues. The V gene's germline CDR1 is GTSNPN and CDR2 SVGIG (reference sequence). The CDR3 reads CAWGRGTFSGANVLTF. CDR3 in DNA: TGTGCCTGGGGCAGGGGTACCTTCTCTGGGGCCAACGTCCTGACTTTC.

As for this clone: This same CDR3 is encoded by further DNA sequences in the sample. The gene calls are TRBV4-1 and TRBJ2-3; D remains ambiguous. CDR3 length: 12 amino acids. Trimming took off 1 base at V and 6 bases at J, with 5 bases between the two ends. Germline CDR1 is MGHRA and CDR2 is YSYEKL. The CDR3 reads CASSQVGDTQYF. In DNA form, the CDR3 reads TGCGCCAGCAGCCAAGTCGGGGATACGCAGTATTTT.

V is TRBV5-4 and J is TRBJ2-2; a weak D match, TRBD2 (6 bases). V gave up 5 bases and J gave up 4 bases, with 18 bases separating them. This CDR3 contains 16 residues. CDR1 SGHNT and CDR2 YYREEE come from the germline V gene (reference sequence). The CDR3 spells CASRDPQAGGTGELFF. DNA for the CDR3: TGTGCCAGCAGAGACCCGCAGGCCGGGGGCACCGGGGAGCTGTTTTTT.

CDR3 nucleotide sequence: TGTGCCAGTGAAAAAAACGGCAATGTTCAGTACTTC. Translation gives CASEKNGNVQYF. The chain is built from TRBV28 and TRBJ2-4; D remains ambiguous. Between the trimmed V and J ends, which lost 9 bases and 11 bases, there was a span of 17 bases. This CDR3 has 12 amino acids. CDR1 MDHEN and CDR2 SYDVKM come from the germline V gene.

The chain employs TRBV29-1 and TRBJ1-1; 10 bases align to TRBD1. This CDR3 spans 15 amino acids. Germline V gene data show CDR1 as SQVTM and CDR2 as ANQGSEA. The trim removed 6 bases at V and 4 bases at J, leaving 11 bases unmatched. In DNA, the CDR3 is TGCAGCGTAGGCCCAAGACAGGGGGCATTCACTGAAGCTTTCTTT. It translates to CSVGPRQGAFTEAFF.

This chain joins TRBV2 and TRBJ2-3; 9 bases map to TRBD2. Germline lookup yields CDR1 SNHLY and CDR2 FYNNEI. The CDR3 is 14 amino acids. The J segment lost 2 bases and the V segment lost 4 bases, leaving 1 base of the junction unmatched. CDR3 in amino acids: CASSGLAVTDTQYF. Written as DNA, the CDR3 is TGTGCCAGCAGTGGACTAGCGGTCACAGATACGCAGTATTTT.

The CDR3 DNA reads as TGTGCCAGCAGCTTATTTAGCGGGAGAGGGTACGAGCAGTACTTC. This codes for CASSLFSGRGYEQYF. This sequence joins TRBV7-3 and TRBJ2-7, with 9 nucleotides matching TRBD2. Germline CDR1 reads SGHTA; CDR2 reads FQGTGA. V shed 2 bases and J 4 bases; nucleotides not matched to a gene: 6. This CDR3 is built from 15 residues.

The CDR3 sequence is CASSGDPNGGYTF. In DNA, the CDR3 is TGTGCCAGCAGCGGGGACCCGAATGGTGGCTACACCTTC. V usage is TRBV7-3 and J usage is TRBJ1-2, with D perhaps TRBD1 (5 bases). The CDR3 sequence is 13 residues long. Trimming took 5 bases from V and 7 from J, leaving 14 bases between them. The germline gives CDR1 SGHTA, CDR2 FQGTGA. The full variable domain, rest sourced from reference TRBV7-3 and TRBJ1-2, is GAGVSQTPSNKVTEKGKYVELRCDPISGHTALYWYRQSLGQGPEFLIYFQGTGAADDSGLPNDRFFAVRPEGSVSTLKIQRTERGDSAVYLCASSGDPNGGYTFGSGTRLTVV.

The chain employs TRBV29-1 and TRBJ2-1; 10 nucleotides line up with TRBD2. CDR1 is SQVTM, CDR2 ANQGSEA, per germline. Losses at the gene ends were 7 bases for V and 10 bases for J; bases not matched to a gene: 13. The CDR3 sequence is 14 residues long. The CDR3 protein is CSADSSGGIWEQFF. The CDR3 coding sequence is TGCAGCGCAGACTCTAGCGGGGGCATTTGGGAGCAGTTCTTC.

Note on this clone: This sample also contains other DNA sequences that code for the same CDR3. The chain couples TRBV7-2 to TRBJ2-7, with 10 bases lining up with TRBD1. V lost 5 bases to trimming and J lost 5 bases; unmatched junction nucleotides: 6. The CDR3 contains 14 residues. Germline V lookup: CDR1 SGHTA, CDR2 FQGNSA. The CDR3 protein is CASSPDRGRDEQYF. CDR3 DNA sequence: TGTGCCAGCAGCCCCGACAGGGGGCGAGACGAGCAGTACTTC.

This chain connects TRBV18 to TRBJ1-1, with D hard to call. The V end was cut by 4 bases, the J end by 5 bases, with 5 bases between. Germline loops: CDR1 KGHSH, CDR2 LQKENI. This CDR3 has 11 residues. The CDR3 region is CASSRQTEAFF. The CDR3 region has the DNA TGTGCCAGCTCACGGCAGACTGAAGCTTTCTTT.

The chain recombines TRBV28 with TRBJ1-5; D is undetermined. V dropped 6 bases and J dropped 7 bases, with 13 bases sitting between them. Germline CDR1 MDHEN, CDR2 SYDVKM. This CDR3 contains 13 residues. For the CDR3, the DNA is TGTGCCAGCAGACCACCGGCGCACCAGCCCCAGCATTTT. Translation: CASRPPAHQPQHF.

The CDR3 reads CASSLIHSGEQFF. The CDR3 DNA sequence: TGTGCCAGCAGTTTAATCCACTCGGGTGAGCAGTTCTTC. The chain employs TRBV28 and TRBJ2-1; D gene ambiguous. This CDR3 has 13 amino acids. The germline V gene encodes CDR1 MDHEN and CDR2 SYDVKM. V gave up 2 bases and J gave up 9 bases, with 11 bases separating them.

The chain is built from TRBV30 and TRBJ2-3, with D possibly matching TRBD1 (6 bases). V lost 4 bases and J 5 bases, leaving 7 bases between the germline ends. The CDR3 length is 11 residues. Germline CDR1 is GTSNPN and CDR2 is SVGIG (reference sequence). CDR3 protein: CAWTRGDTQYF. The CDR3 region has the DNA TGTGCCTGGACCAGGGGAGATACGCAGTATTTT.

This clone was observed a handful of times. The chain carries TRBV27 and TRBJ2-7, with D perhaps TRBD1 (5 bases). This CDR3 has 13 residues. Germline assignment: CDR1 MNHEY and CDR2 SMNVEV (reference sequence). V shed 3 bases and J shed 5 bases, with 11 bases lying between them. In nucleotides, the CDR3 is TGTGCCAGCAGTTTCCTGGGGCGCGACGAGCAGTACTTC. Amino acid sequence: CASSFLGRDEQYF.

The chain's CDR3 is CASSLKLAGAYEQYF. CDR3 bases: TGTGCCAGCAGCTTGAAGTTAGCGGGAGCCTACGAGCAGTACTTC. The gene calls are TRBV5-4 and TRBJ2-7, with 9 bases identical to TRBD2. The J segment lost 2 bases and the V segment lost 1 base, leaving 4 bases of the junction unmatched. The CDR3 consists of 15 residues. Germline loops: CDR1 SGHNT, CDR2 YYREEE (reference sequence).

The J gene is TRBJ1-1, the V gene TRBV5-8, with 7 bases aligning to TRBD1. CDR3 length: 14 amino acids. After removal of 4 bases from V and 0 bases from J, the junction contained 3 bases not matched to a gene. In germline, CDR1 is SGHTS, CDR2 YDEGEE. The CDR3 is CASSIQGLNTEAFF. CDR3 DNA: TGTGCCAGCAGCATACAGGGGTTGAACACTGAAGCTTTCTTT.

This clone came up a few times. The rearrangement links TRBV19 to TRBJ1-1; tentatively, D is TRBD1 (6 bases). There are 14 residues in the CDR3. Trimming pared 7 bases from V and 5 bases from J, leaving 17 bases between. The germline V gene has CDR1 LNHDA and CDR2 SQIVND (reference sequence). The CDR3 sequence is CASNIRNQGTEAFF. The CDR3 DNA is TGTGCCAGTAATATCAGAAACCAGGGGACTGAAGCTTTCTTT.

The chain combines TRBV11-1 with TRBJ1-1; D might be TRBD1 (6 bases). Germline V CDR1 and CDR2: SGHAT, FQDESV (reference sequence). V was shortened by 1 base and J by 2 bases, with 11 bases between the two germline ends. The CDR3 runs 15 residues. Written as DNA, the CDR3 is TGTGCCAGCAGCTTAGGGGGGGCCGGCAACACTGAAGCTTTCTTT. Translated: CASSLGGAGNTEAFF.

Here the CDR3 reads CASSFGTTIPYEQYF. For the CDR3, the DNA is TGTGCCAGCAGCTTTGGAACGACGATCCCATACGAGCAGTACTTC. This chain uses TRBV11-2 with TRBJ2-7; D is undetermined. V lost 3 bases and J lost 4, with 16 bases in between. CDR1 is SGHAT, CDR2 FQNNGV, per germline. The CDR3 loop spans 15 amino acids.